This T cell receptor beta chain was identified during a study of tumor-infiltrating lymphocytes in oesophageal squamous cell carcinoma. One entry per CDR3 protein results from TCRdb running MiXCR on the PCR reads. The sample lists 3,000 to 3,500 distinct CDR3 sequences, over 15% occurring once. The CDR3 runs 14 residues. Germline loops: CDR1 SGHRS, CDR2 YFSETQ. Concerning this clonotype itself: With a much larger clone just one base away, this may be a read error.

The rearrangement joins TRBV5-1 to TRBJ2-5; 9 bases are a match to TRBD2. The J call may be wrong; the DNA end is better matched by TRBJ2-1. The sequence was collected from a male donor with esophageal squamous cell carcinoma. Source material: esophageal tumor tissue. CDR3 residues: CASSPTSGQETQFF. For the CDR3, the DNA is TGCGCCAGCAGCCCGACTAGCGGCCAAGAGACCCAGTTCTTC.